This T cell receptor (beta chain) was profiled in a study of naive and memory T cell subsets. Study conclusions and caveats: This RNA-based method may be sensitive to activation-related transcript changes.

Note on this clonotype: Antigen specificity is unknown.

The SP2 primer and nested alpha and beta constant region primers amplified ligated cDNA in four rounds. Alpha and beta constant region primers primed reverse transcription for blood and skin samples. Each CDR3 protein gets one entry after TCRdb re-called the 5' RACE reads with MiXCR. This table holds some 60,000 distinct CDR3 sequences, 7.6% found once. This CDR3 spans 11 amino acids. V dropped 3 bases and J dropped 14; count of bases not matched to a gene: 2. Germline V lookup: CDR1 SQVTM, CDR2 ANQGSEA. TCR cDNA received a 3' ligated oligonucleotide that carried a UMI. Whole blood, roughly 2.4 ml, came from adult healthy volunteers. Unsorted total RNA, about 1 to 1000 ng, was DNase treated before reverse transcription.

The sequence was obtained from a female donor in good health. The chain uses TRBV29-1 and TRBJ2-2, with 11 bases identical to TRBD2. DNA for the CDR3: TGCAGCGTTGACACTAGCGGGGGACTGTTTTTT. This sequence encodes CSVDTSGGLFF.